A selection of T cell receptor beta chains follows, all from one sample in a study of CD8 T cells in ankylosing spondylitis. TCRdb used MiXCR to reprocess the 5' RACE reads, holding one entry per CDR3 protein. The sample records around 140,000 distinct CDR3 sequences, 17% being singletons. The sequenced sample was blood, either unsorted or a sorted T cell fraction (not recorded which). These receptors all come from a male donor with ankylosing spondylitis. The CDR3 runs from the conserved cysteine through the conserved F or W. Not every row has a clone size; where given, it reads once, few, many or a size class.

j_call v_call clone_size cdr3_aa
TRBJ1-2 TRBV28 . CASISVRDSANYGYTF
TRBJ2-2 TRBV5-1 . CASRAATGELFF
TRBJ2-1 TRBV9 . CASSVAPIAGRSYNEQFF
TRBJ2-1 TRBV7-9 few CASSHGDREPYNEQFF
TRBJ2-5 TRBV20-1 . CSAPRDSQETQYF
TRBJ1-4 TRBV4-1 . CASSHLGRGQGFEKLFF
TRBJ2-5 TRBV5-1 few CASSAGIQETQYF
TRBJ2-1 TRBV7-3 . CASSPIPRGPYNEQFF
TRBJ1-1 TRBV29-1 . CSVRTDLTNTEAFF
TRBJ2-1 TRBV4-3 . CASSQDPGYAYNEQFF
TRBJ2-7 TRBV28 few CASSSPGTGVQTPVVYYEQYF
TRBJ2-2 TRBV28 few CASSLSLAGVYDGELFF
TRBJ2-1 TRBV4-3 . CASSPLLYNEQFF
TRBJ2-1 TRBV28 few CASSTTSGTPSNEQFF
TRBJ2-2 TRBV7-8 few CASSGHHRGQGGDLFF
TRBJ1-1 TRBV20-1 few CSAKIILEGTEAFF
TRBJ1-1 TRBV29-1 many CSVVRAPEAFF
TRBJ1-4 TRBV7-6 . CASSLAPDYPRRRLFF
TRBJ1-2 TRBV24-1 . CATSGRQGVDYGYTF
TRBJ2-7 TRBV6-1 . CASPPSGPPFSYEQYF
TRBJ2-2 TRBV7-8 few CASSLGESGQYTGELFF
TRBJ2-7 TRBV10-3 . CAISEVENEQYF
TRBJ2-1 TRBV12-3/TRBV12-4 . CASSLGAAGEQFF
TRBJ2-1 TRBV11-2 . CASSLTSGVGVEQFF
TRBJ1-1 TRBV29-1 many CSVNEGPRLFF
TRBJ1-1 TRBV12-3/TRBV12-4 few CASSLGGRGTEAFF
TRBJ2-7 TRBV21-1 few CASSMGQGQRGEQYF
TRBJ1-1 TRBV29-1 many CSALDRGAFF
TRBJ2-7 TRBV29-1 many CSGWDRDSSEQYF
TRBJ2-7 TRBV9 . CASSVGEPNYEQYF
TRBJ1-6 TRBV7-9 few CASSPPDSPLHF
TRBJ2-1 TRBV7-3 few CASSLRGDPYNEQFF
TRBJ1-2 TRBV2 many CASSLGGARYGYTF
TRBJ1-1 TRBV27 many CATAPQGLNTEAFF
TRBJ2-7 TRBV4-2 few CASSQDESRMYEQYF
TRBJ2-7 TRBV24-1 . CATSDRQGSDEQYF
TRBJ1-2 TRBV29-1 . CSVGQGAYGYTF
TRBJ1-2 TRBV9 few CASSALPGENYGYTF
TRBJ2-1 TRBV30 . CAWSWGRGSEQFF
TRBJ1-2 TRBV5-1 . CASSLRDRDYGYTF
TRBJ2-1 TRBV4-1 many CASSQDSPSGRKNEQFF
TRBJ2-3 TRBV27 few CASSLWQGWADTQYF
TRBJ2-1 TRBV29-1 . CSVEPTRTTAYNEQFF
TRBJ1-1 TRBV9 . CASSPRDRENTEAFF